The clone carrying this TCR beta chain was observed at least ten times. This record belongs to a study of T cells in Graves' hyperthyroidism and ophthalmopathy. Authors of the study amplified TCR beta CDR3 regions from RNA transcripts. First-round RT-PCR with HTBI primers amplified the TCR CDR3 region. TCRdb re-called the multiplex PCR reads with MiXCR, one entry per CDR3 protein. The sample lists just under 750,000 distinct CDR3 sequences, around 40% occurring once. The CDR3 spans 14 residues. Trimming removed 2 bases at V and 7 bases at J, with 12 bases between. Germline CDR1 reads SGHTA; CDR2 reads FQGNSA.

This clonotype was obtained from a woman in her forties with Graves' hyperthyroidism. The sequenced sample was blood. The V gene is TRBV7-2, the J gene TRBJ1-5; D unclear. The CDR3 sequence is CASSLNHGYQPQHF. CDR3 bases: TGTGCCAGCAGCTTAAACCACGGATACCAGCCCCAGCATTTT.